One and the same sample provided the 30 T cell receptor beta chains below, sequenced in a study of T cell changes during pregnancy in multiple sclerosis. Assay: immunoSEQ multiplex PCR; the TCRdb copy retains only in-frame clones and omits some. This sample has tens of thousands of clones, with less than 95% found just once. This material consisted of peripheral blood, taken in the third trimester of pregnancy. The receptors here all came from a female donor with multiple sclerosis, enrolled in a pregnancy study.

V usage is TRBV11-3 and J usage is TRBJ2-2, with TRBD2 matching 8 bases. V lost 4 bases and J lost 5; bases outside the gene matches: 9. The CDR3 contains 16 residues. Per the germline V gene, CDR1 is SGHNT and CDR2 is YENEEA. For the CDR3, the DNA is TGTGCCAGCAGCTCGCCCGGGACTAGAAGAACCGGGGAGCTGTTTTTT. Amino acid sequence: CASSSPGTRRTGELFF.

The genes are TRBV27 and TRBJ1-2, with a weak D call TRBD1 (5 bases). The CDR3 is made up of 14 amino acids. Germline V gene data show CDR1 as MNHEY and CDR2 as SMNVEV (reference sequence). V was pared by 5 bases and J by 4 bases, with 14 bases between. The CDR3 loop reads CASSLQGGGYGYTF. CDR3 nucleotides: TGTGCCAGCAGTCTCCAGGGAGGCGGCTATGGCTACACCTTC.

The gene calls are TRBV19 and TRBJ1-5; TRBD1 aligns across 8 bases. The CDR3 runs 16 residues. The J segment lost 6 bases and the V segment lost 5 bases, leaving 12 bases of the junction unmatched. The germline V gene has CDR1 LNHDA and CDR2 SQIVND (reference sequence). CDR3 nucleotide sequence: TGTGCCAGTAGTTTTGACCAGGGGGCAGGGGGTCAGCCCCAGCATTTT. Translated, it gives CASSFDQGAGGQPQHF.

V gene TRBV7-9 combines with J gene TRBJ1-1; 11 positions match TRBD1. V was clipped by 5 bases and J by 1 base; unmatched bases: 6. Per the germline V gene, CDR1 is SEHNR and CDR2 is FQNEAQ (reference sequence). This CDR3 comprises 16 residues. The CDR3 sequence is CASSGWDRGENTEAFF. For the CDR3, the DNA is TGTGCCAGCAGCGGCTGGGACAGGGGGGAGAACACTGAAGCTTTCTTT.

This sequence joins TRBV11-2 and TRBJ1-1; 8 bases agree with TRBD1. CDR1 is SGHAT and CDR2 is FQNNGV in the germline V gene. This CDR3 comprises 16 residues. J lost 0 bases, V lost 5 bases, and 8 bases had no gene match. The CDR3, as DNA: TGTGCCAGCAGCCCTTCTCGGACAGGGTTGAACACTGAAGCTTTCTTT. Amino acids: CASSPSRTGLNTEAFF.

CDR3 nucleotide sequence: TGTGCCACCCAGGGGTTGTCTGGGGCCAACGTCCTGACTTTC. It codes for CATQGLSGANVLTF. The rearrangement uses TRBV6-5 and TRBJ2-6, with TRBD1 as a possible D gene (6 bases). Deletions cut 10 bases from V and 1 base from J, with 11 bases between. This CDR3 spans 14 amino acids. The germline V gene encodes CDR1 MNHEY and CDR2 SVGAGI.

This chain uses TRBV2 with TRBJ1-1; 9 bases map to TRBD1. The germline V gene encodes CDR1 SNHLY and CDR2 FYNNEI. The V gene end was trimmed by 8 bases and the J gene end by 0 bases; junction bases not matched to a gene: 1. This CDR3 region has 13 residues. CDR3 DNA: TGTGCCAGCGGGGACAGGGTGAACACTGAAGCTTTCTTT. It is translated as CASGDRVNTEAFF.

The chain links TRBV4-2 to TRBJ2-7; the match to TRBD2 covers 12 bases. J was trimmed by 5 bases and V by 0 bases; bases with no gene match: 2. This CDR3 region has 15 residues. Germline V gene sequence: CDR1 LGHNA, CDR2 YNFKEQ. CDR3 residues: CASSQELAGGDEQYF. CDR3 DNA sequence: TGTGCCAGCAGCCAAGAACTAGCGGGAGGAGACGAGCAGTACTTC.

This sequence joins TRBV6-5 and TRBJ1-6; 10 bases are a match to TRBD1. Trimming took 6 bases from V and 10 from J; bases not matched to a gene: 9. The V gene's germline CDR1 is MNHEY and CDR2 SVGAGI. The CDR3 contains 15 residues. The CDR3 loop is CASRPWGDRGSPLHF. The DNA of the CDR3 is TGTGCCAGCAGGCCTTGGGGGGACAGGGGATCACCCCTCCACTTT.

CDR3 DNA sequence: TGTGCCAGCAGCTTTGGCGGGGGACCCCTCACAGATACGCAGTATTTT. Amino acids: CASSFGGGPLTDTQYF. The chain employs TRBV11-3 and TRBJ2-3; 7 nucleotides match TRBD2. Germline loops: CDR1 SGHNT, CDR2 YENEEA. The V and J ends lost 3 bases and 2 bases, in that order; junction bases with no gene match: 8. This CDR3 is 16 amino acids long.

The CDR3 DNA is TGTGCCAGCAGCTTAGGGGCAAGGGCTAGCGGACAAGAGACCCAGTACTTC. Translating it yields CASSLGARASGQETQYF. The chain recombines TRBV11-2 with TRBJ2-5; 7 bases are shared with TRBD2. Germline V gene data show CDR1 as SGHAT and CDR2 as FQNNGV. CDR3 length: 17 residues. With 1 base clipped from V and 2 bases from J, the junction kept 10 bases outside the gene matches.

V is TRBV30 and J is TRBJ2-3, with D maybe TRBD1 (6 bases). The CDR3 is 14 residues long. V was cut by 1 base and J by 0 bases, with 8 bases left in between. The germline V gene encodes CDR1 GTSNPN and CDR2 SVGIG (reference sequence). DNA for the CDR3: TGTGCCTGGAGTGAACAGGGAAGCACAGATACGCAGTATTTT. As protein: CAWSEQGSTDTQYF.

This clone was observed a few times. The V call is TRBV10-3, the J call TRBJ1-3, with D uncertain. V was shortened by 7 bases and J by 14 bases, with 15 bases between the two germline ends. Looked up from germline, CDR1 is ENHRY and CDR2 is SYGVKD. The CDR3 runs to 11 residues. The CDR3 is CAITEGAVLYF. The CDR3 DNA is TGTGCCATCACCGAGGGAGCTGTCCTATATTTT.

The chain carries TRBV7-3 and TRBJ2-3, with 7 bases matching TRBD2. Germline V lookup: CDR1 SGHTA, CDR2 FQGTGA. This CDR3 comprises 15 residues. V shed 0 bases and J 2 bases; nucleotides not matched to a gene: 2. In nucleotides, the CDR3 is TGTGCCAGCAGCTTAACTGGGGGGGTCACAGATACGCAGTATTTT. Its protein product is CASSLTGGVTDTQYF.

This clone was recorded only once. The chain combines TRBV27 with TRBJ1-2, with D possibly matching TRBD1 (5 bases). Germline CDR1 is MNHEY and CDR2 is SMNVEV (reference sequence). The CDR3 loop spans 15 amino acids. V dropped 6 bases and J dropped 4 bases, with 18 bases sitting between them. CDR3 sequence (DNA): TGTGCCAGCAGATCTCTTGGGGGGATCAGCTATGGCTACACCTTC. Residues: CASRSLGGISYGYTF.

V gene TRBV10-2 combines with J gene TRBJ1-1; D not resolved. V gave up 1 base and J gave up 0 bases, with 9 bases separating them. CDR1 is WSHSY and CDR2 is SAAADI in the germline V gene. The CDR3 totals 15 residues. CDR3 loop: CASSELGQLNTEAFF. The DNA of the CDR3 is TGCGCCAGCAGTGAGTTGGGCCAATTGAACACTGAAGCTTTCTTT.

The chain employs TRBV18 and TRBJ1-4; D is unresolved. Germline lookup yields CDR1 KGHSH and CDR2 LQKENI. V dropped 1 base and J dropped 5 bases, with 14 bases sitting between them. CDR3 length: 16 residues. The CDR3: CASSPQTATLNEKLFF. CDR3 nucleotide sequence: TGTGCCAGCTCACCACAAACAGCCACTTTAAATGAAAAACTGTTTTTT.

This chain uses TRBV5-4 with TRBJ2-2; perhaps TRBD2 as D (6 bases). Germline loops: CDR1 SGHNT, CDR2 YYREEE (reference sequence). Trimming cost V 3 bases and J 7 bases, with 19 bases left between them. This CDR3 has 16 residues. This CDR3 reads CASSWEYGRMSGELFF. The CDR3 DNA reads TGTGCCAGCAGCTGGGAATACGGGAGAATGAGCGGGGAGCTGTTTTTT.

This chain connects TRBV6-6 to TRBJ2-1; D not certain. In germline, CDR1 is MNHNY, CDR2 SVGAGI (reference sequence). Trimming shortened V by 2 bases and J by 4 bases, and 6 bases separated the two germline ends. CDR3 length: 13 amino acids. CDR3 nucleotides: TGTGCCAGCAGTTACGCCGGGTACAATGAGCAGTTCTTC. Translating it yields CASSYAGYNEQFF.

DNA of the CDR3: TGTGCCACCTTCCCGGGGAATCAGCCCCAGCATTTT. Encoded protein: CATFPGNQPQHF. This chain connects TRBV28 to TRBJ1-5; D uncertain. Germline V CDR1 and CDR2: MDHEN, SYDVKM. V lost 10 bases and J 4 bases, leaving 11 bases between the germline ends. The CDR3 spans 12 residues.

The CDR3 is CATDWGQNTGELFF. The CDR3 DNA reads TGTGCCACCGATTGGGGACAGAACACCGGGGAGCTGTTTTTT. The rearrangement uses TRBV28 and TRBJ2-2; a weak D match, TRBD1 (6 bases). Germline CDR1 MDHEN, CDR2 SYDVKM. V lost 10 bases and J lost 1, with 13 bases in between. CDR3 length: 14 residues. The full variable domain, its missing parts supplied by reference TRBV28 and TRBJ2-2, is DVKVTQSSRYLVKRTGEKVFLECVQDMDHENMFWYRQDPGLGLRLIYFSYDVKMKEKGDIPEGYSVSREKKERFSLILESASTNQTSMYLCATDWGQNTGELFFGEGSRLTVL.

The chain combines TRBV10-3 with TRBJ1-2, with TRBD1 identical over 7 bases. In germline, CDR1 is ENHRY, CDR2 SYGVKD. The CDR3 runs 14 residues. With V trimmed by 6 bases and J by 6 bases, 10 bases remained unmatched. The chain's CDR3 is CAIRETGRSNGYTF. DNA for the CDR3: TGTGCCATCAGGGAGACAGGGCGATCAAATGGCTACACCTTC.

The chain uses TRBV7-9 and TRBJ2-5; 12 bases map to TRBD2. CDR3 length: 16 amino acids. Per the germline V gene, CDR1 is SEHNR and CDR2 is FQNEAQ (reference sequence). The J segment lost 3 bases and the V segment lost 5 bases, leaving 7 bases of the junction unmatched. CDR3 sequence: CASSRRWTSGEETQYF. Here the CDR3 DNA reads TGTGCCAGCAGCCGAAGGTGGACTAGCGGGGAAGAGACCCAGTACTTC.

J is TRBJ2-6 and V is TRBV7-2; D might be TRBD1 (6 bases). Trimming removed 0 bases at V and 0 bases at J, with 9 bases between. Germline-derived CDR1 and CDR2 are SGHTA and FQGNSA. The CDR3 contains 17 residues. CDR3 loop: CASSLAGTNSGANVLTF. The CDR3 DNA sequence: TGTGCCAGCAGCTTAGCGGGGACAAACTCTGGGGCCAACGTCCTGACTTTC.

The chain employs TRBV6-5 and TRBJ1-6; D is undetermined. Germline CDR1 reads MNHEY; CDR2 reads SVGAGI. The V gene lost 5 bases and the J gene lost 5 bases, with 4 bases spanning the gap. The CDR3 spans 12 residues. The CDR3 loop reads CASSPNNSPLHF. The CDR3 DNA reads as TGTGCCAGCAGTCCTAATAATTCACCCCTCCACTTT.

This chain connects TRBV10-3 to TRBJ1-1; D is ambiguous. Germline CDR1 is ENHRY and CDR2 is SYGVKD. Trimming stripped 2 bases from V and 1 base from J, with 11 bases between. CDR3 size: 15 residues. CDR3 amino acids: CAISEEGGRNTEAFF. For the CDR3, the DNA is TGTGCCATCAGTGAGGAGGGAGGCAGGAACACTGAAGCTTTCTTT.

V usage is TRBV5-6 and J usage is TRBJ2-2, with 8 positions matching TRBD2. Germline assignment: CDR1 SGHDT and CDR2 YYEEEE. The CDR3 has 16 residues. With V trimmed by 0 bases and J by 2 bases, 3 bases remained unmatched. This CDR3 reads CASSLERGLNTGELFF. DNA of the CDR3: TGTGCCAGCAGCTTGGAGCGGGGGCTAAACACCGGGGAGCTGTTTTTT. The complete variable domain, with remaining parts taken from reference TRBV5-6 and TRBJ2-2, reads DAGVTQSPTHLIKTRGQQVTLRCSPKSGHDTVSWYQQALGQGPQFIFQYYEEEERQRGNFPDRFSGHQFPNYSSELNVNALLLGDSALYLCASSLERGLNTGELFFGEGSRLTVL.

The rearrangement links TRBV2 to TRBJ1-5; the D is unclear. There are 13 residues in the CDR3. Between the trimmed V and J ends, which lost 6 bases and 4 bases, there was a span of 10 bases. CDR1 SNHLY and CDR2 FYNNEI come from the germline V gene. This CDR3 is CASRAVQNQPQHF. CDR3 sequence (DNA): TGTGCCAGCAGGGCGGTCCAGAATCAGCCCCAGCATTTT.

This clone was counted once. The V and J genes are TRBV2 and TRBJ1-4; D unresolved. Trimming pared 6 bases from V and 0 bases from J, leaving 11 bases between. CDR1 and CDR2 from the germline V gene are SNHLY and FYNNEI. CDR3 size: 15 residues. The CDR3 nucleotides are TGTGCCAGCAGAACAACGGGAGCAACTAATGAAAAACTGTTTTTT. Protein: CASRTTGATNEKLFF.

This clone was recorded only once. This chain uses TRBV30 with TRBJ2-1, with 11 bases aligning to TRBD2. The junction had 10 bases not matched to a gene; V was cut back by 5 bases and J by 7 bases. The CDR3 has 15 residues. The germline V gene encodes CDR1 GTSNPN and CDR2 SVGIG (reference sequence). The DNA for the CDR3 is TGTGCCTGGGGGAGGGGGACTAGCGGCTATAATGAGCAGTTCTTC. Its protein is CAWGRGTSGYNEQFF. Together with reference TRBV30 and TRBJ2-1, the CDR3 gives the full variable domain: SQTIHQWPATLVQPVGSPLSLECTVEGTSNPNLYWYRQAAGRGLQLLFYSVGIGQISSEVPQNLSASRPQDRQFILSSKKLLLSDSGFYLCAWGRGTSGYNEQFFGPGTRLTVL.